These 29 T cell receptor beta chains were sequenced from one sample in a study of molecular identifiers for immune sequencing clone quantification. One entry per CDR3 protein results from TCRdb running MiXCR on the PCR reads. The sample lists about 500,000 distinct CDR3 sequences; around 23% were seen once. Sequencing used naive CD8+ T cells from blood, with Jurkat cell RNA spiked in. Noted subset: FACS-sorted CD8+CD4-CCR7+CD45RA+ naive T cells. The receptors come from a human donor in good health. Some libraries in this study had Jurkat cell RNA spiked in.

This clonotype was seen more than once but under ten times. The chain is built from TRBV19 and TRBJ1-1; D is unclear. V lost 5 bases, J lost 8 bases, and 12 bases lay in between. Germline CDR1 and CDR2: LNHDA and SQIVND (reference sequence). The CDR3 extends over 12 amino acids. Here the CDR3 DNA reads TGTGCCAGTAGTTTCTTACGTACAGAAGCTTTCTTT. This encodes CASSFLRTEAFF.

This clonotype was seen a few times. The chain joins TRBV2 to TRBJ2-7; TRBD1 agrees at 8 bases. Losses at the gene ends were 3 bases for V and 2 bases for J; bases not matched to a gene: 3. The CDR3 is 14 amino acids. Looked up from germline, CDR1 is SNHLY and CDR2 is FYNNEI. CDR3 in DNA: TGTGCCAGCAGTGACCGGGACAGGACCTACGAGCAGTACTTC. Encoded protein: CASSDRDRTYEQYF.

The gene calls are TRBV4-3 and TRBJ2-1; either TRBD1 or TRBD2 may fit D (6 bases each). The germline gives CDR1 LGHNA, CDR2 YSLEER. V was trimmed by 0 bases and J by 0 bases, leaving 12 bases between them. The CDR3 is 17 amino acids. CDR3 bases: TGCGCCAGCAGCCAAGATGGGGGGCCAAGCTCCTACAATGAGCAGTTCTTC. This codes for CASSQDGGPSSYNEQFF.

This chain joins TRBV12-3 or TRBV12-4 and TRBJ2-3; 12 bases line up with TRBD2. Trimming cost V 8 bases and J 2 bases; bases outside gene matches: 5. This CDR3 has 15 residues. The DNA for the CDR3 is TGTGCCAGCGGCGGACTAGCGGGATACACAGATACGCAGTATTTT. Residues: CASGGLAGYTDTQYF.

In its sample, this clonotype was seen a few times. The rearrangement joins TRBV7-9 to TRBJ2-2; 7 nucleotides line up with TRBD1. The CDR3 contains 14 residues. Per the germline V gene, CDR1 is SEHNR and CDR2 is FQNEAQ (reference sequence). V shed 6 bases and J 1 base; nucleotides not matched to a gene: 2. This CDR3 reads CASSGTENTGELFF. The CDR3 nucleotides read TGTGCCAGCAGTGGGACAGAGAACACCGGGGAGCTGTTTTTT.

CDR3 sequence: CASSPYGGAYEQYF. CDR3 in DNA: TGCGCCAGCAGCCCGTATGGTGGCGCCTACGAGCAGTACTTC. V and J are TRBV4-3 and TRBJ2-7; no firm D call. CDR3 length: 14 amino acids. Trimming pared 4 bases from V and 2 bases from J, leaving 12 bases between. Germline V gene sequence: CDR1 LGHNA, CDR2 YSLEER.

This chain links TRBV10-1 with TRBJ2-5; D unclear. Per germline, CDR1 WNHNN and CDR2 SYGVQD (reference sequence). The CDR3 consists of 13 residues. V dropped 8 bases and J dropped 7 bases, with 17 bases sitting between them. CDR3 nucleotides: TGCGCCAGCGGAAGTGTTTTCGAAGCGACCCAGTACTTC. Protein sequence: CASGSVFEATQYF.

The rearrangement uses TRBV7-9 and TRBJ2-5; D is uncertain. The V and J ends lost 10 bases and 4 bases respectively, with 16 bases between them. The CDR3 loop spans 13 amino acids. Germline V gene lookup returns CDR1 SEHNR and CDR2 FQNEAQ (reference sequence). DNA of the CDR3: TGTGCCACCGACCCCCCCGATGTAGAGACCCAGTACTTC. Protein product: CATDPPDVETQYF.

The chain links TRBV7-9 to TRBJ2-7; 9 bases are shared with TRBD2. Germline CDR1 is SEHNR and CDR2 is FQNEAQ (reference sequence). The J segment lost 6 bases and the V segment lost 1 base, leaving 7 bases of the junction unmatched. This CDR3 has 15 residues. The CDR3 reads CASSLEPSGIPEQYF. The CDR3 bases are TGTGCCAGCAGCTTAGAGCCTAGCGGGATCCCCGAGCAGTACTTC. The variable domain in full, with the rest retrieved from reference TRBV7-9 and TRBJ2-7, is DTGVSQNPRHKITKRGQNVTFRCDPISEHNRLYWYRQTLGQGPEFLTYFQNEAQLEKSRLLSDRFSAERPKGSFSTLEIQRTEQGDSAMYLCASSLEPSGIPEQYFGPGTRLTVT.

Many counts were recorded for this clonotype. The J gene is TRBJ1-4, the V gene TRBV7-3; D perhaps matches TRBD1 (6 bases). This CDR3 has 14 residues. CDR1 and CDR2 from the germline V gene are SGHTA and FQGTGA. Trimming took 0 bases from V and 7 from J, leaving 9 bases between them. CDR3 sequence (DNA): TGTGCCAGCAGCTTAACTGGGGGCTTTGAAAAACTGTTTTTT. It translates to CASSLTGGFEKLFF.

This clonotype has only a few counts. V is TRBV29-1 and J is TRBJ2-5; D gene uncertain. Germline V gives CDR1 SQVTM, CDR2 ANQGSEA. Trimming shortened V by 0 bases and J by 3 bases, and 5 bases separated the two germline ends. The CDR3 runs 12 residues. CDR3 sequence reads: CSVEDFEETQYF. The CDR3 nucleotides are TGCAGCGTTGAAGATTTCGAAGAGACCCAGTACTTC.

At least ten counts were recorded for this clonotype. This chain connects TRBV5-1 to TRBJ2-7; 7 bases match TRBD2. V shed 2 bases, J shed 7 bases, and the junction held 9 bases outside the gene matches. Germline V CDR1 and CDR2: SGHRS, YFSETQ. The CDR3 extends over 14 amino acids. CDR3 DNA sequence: TGCGCCAGCAGCTTTCGGGGGGAATTCCGAGAGCAGTACTTC. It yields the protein CASSFRGEFREQYF.

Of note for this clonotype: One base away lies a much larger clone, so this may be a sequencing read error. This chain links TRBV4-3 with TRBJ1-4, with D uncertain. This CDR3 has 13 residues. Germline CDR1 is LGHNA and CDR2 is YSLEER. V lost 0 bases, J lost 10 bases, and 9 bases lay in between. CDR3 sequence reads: CASSQEVLGKLFF. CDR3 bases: TGCGCCAGCAGCCAAGAAGTGCTGGGAAAACTGTTTTTT.

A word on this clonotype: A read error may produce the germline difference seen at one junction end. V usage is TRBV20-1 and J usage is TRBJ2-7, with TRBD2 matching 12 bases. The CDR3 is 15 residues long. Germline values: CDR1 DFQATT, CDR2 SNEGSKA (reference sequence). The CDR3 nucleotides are TGCAGTGCTAGAGATACTAGCGGGGGGACCTACGAGCAGCACTTC. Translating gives CSARDTSGGTYEQHF.

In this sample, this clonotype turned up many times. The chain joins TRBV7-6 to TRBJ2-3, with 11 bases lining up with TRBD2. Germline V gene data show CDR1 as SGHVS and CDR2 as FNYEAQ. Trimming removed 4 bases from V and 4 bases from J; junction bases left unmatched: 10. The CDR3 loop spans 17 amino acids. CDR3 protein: CASSSGGSGRAPDTQYF. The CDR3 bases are TGTGCCAGCAGCTCAGGGGGTAGCGGGAGGGCCCCAGATACGCAGTATTTT.

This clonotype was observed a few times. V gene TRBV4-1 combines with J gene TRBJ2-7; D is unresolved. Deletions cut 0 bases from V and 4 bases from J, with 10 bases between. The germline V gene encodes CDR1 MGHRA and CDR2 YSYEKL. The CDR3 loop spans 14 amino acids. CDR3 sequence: CASSQDDGLYEQYF. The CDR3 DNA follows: TGCGCCAGCAGCCAAGATGACGGGCTTTACGAGCAGTACTTC.

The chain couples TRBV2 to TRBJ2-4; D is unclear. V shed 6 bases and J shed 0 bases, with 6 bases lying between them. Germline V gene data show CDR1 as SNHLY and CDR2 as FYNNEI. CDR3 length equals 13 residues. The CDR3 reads CASRSLAKNIQYF. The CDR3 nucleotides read TGTGCCAGCAGGTCCTTAGCCAAAAACATTCAGTACTTC.

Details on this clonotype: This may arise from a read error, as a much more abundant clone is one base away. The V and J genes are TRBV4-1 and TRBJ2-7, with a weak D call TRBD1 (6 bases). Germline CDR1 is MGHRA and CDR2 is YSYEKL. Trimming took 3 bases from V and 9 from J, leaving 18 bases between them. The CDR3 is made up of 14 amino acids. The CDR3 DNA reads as TGCGCCAGCAGCCATGCCATTGGGGGCCACGCGCAGTACTTC. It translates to CASSHAIGGHAQYF.

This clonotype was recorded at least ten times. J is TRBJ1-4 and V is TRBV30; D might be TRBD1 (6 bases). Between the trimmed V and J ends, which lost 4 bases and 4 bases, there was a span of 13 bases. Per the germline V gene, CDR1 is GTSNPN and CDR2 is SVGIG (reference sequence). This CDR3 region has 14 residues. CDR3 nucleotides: TGTGCCTGGATGGACGAGGACAGTAATGAAAAACTGTTTTTT. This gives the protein CAWMDEDSNEKLFF.

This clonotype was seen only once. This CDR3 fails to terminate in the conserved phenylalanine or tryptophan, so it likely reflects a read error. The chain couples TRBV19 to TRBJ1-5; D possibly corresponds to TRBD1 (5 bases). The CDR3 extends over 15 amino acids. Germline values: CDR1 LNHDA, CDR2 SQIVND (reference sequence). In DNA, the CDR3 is TGTGCCAGTAGTATCTGGCAGGGAAGCAATCAGCGCCAGCATGTT. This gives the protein CASSIWQGSNQRQHV.

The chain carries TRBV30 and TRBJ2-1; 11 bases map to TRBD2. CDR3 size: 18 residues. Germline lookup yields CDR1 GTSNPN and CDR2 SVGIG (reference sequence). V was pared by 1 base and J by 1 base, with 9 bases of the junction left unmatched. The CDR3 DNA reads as TGTGCCTGGAGTGGTCTCACTAGCGGGAGTTGGTCCTACAATGAGCAGTTCTTC. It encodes CAWSGLTSGSWSYNEQFF.

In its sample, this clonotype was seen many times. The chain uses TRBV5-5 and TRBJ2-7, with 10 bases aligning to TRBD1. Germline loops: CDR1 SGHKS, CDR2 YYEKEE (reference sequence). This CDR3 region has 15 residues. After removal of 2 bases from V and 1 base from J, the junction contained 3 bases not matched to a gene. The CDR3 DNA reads TGTGCCAGCAGCTTAGGACAGGGGGTTTCCTACGAGCAGTACTTC. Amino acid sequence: CASSLGQGVSYEQYF.

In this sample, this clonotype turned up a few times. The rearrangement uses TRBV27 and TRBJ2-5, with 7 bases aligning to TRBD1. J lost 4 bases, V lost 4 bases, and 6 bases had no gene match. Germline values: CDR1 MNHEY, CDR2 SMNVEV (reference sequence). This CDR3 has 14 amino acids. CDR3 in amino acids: CASSSGTARETQYF. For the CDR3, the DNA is TGTGCCAGCAGTTCGGGGACAGCACGAGAGACCCAGTACTTC.

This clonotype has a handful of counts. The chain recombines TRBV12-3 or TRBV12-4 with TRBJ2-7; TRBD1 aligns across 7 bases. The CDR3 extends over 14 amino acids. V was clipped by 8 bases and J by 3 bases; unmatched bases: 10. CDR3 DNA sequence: TGTGCCAGCGGGGGCCGGGACAGCTACTACGAGCAGTACTTC. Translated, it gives CASGGRDSYYEQYF.

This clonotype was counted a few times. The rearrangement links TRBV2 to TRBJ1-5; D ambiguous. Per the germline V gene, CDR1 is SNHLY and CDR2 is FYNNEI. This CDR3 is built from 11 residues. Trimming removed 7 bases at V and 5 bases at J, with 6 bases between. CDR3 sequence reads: CASTTDQPQHF. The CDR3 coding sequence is TGTGCCAGCACTACGGATCAGCCCCAGCATTTT.

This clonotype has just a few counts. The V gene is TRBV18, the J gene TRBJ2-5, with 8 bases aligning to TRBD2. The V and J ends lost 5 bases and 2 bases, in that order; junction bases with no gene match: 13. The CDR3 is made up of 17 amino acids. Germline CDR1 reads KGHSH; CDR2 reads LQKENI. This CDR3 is CASSSVTDSGMQETQYF. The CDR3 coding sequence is TGTGCCAGCTCATCCGTCACTGATAGCGGGATGCAAGAGACCCAGTACTTC.

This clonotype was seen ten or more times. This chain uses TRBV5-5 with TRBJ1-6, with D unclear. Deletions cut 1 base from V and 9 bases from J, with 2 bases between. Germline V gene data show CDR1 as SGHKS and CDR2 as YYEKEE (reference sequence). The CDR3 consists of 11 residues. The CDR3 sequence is CASSLSSPLHF. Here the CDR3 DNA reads TGTGCCAGCAGCTTGTCTTCACCCCTCCACTTT.

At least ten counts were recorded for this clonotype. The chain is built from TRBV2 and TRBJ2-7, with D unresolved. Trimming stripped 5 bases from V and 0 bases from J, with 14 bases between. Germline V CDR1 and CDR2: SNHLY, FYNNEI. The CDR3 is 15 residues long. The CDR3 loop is CASSSGSSSSYEQYF. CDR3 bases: TGTGCCAGCAGTTCAGGCAGCTCTAGCTCCTACGAGCAGTACTTC.

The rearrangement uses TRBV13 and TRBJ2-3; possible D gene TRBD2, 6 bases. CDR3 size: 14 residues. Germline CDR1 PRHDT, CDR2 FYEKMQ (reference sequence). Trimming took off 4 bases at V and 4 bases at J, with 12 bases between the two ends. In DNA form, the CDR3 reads TGTGCCAGCAGCTCCGGTAGCGGACCAGATACGCAGTATTTT. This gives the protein CASSSGSGPDTQYF. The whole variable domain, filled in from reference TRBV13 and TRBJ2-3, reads AAGVIQSPRHLIKEKRETATLKCYPIPRHDTVYWYQQGPGQDPQFLISFYEKMQSDKGSIPDRFSAQQFSDYHSELNMSSLELGDSALYFCASSSGSGPDTQYFGPGTRLTVL.